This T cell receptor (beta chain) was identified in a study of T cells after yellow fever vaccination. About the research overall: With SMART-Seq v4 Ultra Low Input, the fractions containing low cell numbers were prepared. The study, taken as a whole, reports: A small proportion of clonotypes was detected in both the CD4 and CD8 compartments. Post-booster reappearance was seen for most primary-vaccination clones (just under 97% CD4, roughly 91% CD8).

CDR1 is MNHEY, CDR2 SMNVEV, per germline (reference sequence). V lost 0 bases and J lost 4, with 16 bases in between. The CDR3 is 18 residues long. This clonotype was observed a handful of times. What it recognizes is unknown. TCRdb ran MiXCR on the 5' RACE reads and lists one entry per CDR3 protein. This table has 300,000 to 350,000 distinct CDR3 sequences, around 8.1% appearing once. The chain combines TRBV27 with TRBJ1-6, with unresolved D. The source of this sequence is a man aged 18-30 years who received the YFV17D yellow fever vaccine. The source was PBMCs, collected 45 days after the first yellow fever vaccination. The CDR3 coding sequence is TGTGCCAGCAGTTTATCGGGGTCCAACACCATTTATAATTCACCCCTCCACTTT. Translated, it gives CASSLSGSNTIYNSPLHF.